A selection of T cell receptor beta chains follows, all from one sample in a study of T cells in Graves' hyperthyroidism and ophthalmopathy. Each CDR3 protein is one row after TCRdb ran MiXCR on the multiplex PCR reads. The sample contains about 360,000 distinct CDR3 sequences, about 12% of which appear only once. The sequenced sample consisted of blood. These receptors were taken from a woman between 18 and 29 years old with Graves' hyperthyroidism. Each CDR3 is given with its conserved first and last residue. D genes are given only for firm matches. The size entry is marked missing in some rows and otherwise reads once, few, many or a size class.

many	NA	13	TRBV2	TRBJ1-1	TGTGCCAGCAGGGACGTGGGGGGCACTGAAGCTTTCTTT	CASRDVGGTEAFF
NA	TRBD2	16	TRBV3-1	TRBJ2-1	TGTGCCAGCAGCCAAGCCACTAGCGGCTCCTACAATGAGCAGTTCTTC	CASSQATSGSYNEQFF
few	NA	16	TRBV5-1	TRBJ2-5	TGCGCCAGCAGCTTGGCCATCCAGGGAGGGGGGGAGACCCAGTACTTC	CASSLAIQGGGETQYF
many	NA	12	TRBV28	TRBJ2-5	TGTGCCAGCAGTTTTTCTCTCGAGACCCAGTACTTC	CASSFSLETQYF
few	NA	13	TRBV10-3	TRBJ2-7	TGTGCCATCAGAACGGGGCTCGGCTACGAGCAGTACTTC	CAIRTGLGYEQYF
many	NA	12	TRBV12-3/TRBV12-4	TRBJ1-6	TGTGCCAGCAGTTTCGCCGGGGGGGCCCTCCACTTT	CASSFAGGALHF
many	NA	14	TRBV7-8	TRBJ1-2	TGTGCCAGCAGCCCCAGGGAAACTAACTATGGCTACACCTTC	CASSPRETNYGYTF
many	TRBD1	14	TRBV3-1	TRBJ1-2	TGTGCCAGCAGCCAAACGGGACAGTTCTATGGCTACACCTTC	CASSQTGQFYGYTF
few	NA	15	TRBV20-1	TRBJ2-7	TGCAGTGCAAGTACCGGGACACGGAGCTCCTACGAGCAGTACTTC	CSASTGTRSSYEQYF
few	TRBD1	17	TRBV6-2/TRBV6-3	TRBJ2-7	TGTGCCAGCAGTGGGGCGGGACAGGGGTCGGACGCGTACGAGCAGTACTTC	CASSGAGQGSDAYEQYF
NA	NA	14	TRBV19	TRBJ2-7	TGTGCCAGTAGTCTCCGGGGGACCTTCACCGAGCAGTACTTC	CASSLRGTFTEQYF
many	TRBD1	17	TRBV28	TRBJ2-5	TGTGCCAGCAGTCTCTCCTACAGGGGGCCTCAGGGGGAGACCCAGTACTTC	CASSLSYRGPQGETQYF
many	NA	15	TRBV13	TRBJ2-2	TGTGCCAGCAGCTTATGGGGAGCGAACACCGGGGAGCTGTTTTTT	CASSLWGANTGELFF
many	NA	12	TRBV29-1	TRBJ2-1	TGCAGCGTTGAACCGGGGGCCAATGAGCAGTTCTTC	CSVEPGANEQFF
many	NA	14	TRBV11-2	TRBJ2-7	TGTGCCAGCAGCTTCACAGCGGATATCTACGAGCAGTACTTC	CASSFTADIYEQYF
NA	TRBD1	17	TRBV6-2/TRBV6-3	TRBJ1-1	TGTGCCAGCAGTTACTCACAGGGGAGGGACATGAACACTGGAGCTTTCTTT	CASSYSQGRDMNTGAFF
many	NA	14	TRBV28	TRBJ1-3	TGTGCCAGCAGTCCAGGGGCCTCTGGAAACACCATATATTTT	CASSPGASGNTIYF
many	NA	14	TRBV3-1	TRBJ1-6	TGTGCCAGCAGCCTGGAGGGCTATAATTCACCCCTCCACTTT	CASSLEGYNSPLHF
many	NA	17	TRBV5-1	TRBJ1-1	TGCGCCAGCAGCTTGGTGAGGGCAGGGATCATGAACACTGAAGCTTTCTTT	CASSLVRAGIMNTEAFF
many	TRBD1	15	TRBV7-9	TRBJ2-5	TGTGCCAGCAGCTACGATAGACAGGGTTGGGAGACCCAGTACTTC	CASSYDRQGWETQYF
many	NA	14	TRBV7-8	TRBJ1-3	TGTGCCAGCAGTCTGTCGAGATCTGGAAACACCATATATTTT	CASSLSRSGNTIYF
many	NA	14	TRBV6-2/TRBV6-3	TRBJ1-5	TGTGCCAGCAGTTACGCCGTCAGGGATCAGCCCCAGCATTTT	CASSYAVRDQPQHF
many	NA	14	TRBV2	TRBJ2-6	TGTGCCAGCACTGGGGGCGCTGGGGCCAACGTCCTGACTTTC	CASTGGAGANVLTF
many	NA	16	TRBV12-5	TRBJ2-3	TGTGCTAGTGGTGGGGGACTCCCTGCGGGCACAGATACGCAGTATTTT	CASGGGLPAGTDTQYF
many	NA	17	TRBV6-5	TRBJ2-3	TGTGCCAGCAGTTACGGGGGGGGGGGGCATAGCACAGATACGCAGTATTTT	CASSYGGGGHSTDTQYF
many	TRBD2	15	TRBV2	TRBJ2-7	TGTGCCAGCAGTGAAGTCCGAAGCGGGGTTAGCGAGCAGTACTTC	CASSEVRSGVSEQYF
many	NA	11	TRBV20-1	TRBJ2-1	TGCAGTCCGAGGGCCGGCAATGAGCAGTTCTTC	CSPRAGNEQFF
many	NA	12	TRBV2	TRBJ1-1	TGTGCCAGCAACCGAATTTTGGCAGAAGCTTTCTTT	CASNRILAEAFF
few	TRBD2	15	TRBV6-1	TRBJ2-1	TGTGCCAGCAGTGAAGGGACTAGCGACTACAATGAGCAGTTCTTC	CASSEGTSDYNEQFF
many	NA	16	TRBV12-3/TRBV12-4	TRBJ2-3	TGTGCCAGCAGTAAAGTTTCGGGGGGCAACACAGATACGCAGTATTTT	CASSKVSGGNTDTQYF
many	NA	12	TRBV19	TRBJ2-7	TGTGCCAGTACAGGGGATCGGTACGAGCAGTACTTC	CASTGDRYEQYF
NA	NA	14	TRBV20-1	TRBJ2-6	TGCAGTGCTGTCAAGAGCTCTGGGGCCAACGTCCTGACTTTC	CSAVKSSGANVLTF
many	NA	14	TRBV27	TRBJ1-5	TGTGCCAGCAGTTGGCGACCGAGCAATCAGCCCCAGCATTTT	CASSWRPSNQPQHF
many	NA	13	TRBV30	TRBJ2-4	TGTGCCTACACCGGGACAACCAAAAACATTCAGTACTTC	CAYTGTTKNIQYF
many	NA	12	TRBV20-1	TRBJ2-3	TGCAGTGGGGGCAGAAGCACAGATACGCAGTATTTT	CSGGRSTDTQYF
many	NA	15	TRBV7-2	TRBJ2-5	TGTGCCAGCAGCTTACAGGGACGGGCGGGGGAGACCCAGTACTTC	CASSLQGRAGETQYF
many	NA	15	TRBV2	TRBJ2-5	TGTGCCAGCAGTGAAGCACCGGGACCACAAGAGACCCAGTACTTC	CASSEAPGPQETQYF